The rows below give T cell receptor beta chains drawn from one sample of a study of neurological immune-mediated disorders. TCRdb used MiXCR to reprocess the 5' RACE reads, holding one entry per CDR3 protein. The top ten clones hold about 50% of a sample with some 10,000 distinct CDR3 sequences, around a fifth of them seen once. The sample was CD8+ T cells from blood. The receptors shown here come from a woman aged 55-70 years with HTLV-1-associated myelopathy (HAM/TSP). Both conserved end residues are part of each CDR3. A D gene is named only where the DNA matches it firmly. Only part of the rows carry a size: once, few, many, or a class if the clone is expanded.

d_call j_call v_call clone_size cdr3_nt cdr3_aa
. TRBJ2-1 TRBV5-1 many TGCGCCAGCACTCGGGGGAGTGAGCAGTTCTTC CASTRGSEQFF
. TRBJ2-3 TRBV5-1 many TGCGCCAGCAGATCAGGGGCAGCAGATACGCAGTATTTT CASRSGAADTQYF
. TRBJ2-1 TRBV28 medium-sized TGTGCCAGCAGTTTTTATCGGACAGCCAAGGAGCAGTTCTTC CASSFYRTAKEQFF
. TRBJ1-1 TRBV15 . TGTGCCACCAGCAGAGATCCTGCTTCAGCTGAAGCTTTCTTT CATSRDPASAEAFF
TRBD2 TRBJ2-7 TRBV20-1 . TGCAGTGCTGGCCTCGGGGGGAACCCCTACGAGCAGTACTTC CSAGLGGNPYEQYF
. TRBJ2-7 TRBV5-1 many TGCGCCAGCAGCTTCCAGGGATTCAACGAGCAGTACTTC CASSFQGFNEQYF
. TRBJ2-7 TRBV5-1 many TGCGCCAGCAGCCTCTCGGGGGAGCAGTACTTC CASSLSGEQYF
. TRBJ1-5 TRBV7-8 many TGTGCCAGCAGCTTGAGAGGGGCTAACAATCAGCCCCAGCATTTT CASSLRGANNQPQHF
. TRBJ1-2 TRBV9 medium-sized TGTGCCAGCAGCGCCCCAGGGGAGTATGGCTACACCTTC CASSAPGEYGYTF
. TRBJ2-7 TRBV20-1 many TGCAGTGCTAGAGATGCCCTTTACAGACCGAAAGACGAGCAGTACTTC CSARDALYRPKDEQYF
TRBD2 TRBJ2-1 TRBV6-6 many TGTGCCAGCAGTTACGGGCCGGGGGGGTTGAATGAGCAGTTCTTC CASSYGPGGLNEQFF
. TRBJ1-2 TRBV20-1 . TGCAGTGCTAGGACGGTGAACTATGGCTACACCTTC CSARTVNYGYTF
TRBD2 TRBJ2-2 TRBV5-5 many TGTGCCAGCAGCTTGGGGCTAGCGGGCCTCAGCCTCCGTCGTGAGGAGCTGTTTTTT CASSLGLAGLSLRREELFF
. TRBJ1-1 TRBV20-1 once TGCAGTGCTGGCCTCGGGGGGGGCACTGAAGCTTTCTTT CSAGLGGGTEAFF
. TRBJ1-1 TRBV7-2 many TGTGCCAGCAGCTTAGACCTGTTAAACACTGAAGCTTTCTTT CASSLDLLNTEAFF
TRBD2 TRBJ2-1 TRBV29-1 many TGCAGCGTTGGGGGGACTGAGACGGGGGGGCCCGCCTACAATGAGCAGTTCTTC CSVGGTETGGPAYNEQFF
. TRBJ1-2 TRBV29-1 many TGCAGCGTTGAAGGCGGGGCTACTGGGGGCTACACCTTC CSVEGGATGGYTF
TRBD1 TRBJ1-3 TRBV4-2 medium-sized TGTGCCAGCAGCCAAGGACAGGGCATAGGAAACACCATATATTTT CASSQGQGIGNTIYF
. TRBJ1-1 TRBV9 . TGTGCCAGCAGCTTAGGTGGTGGGACTGAAGCTTTCTTT CASSLGGGTEAFF
TRBD1 TRBJ1-5 TRBV20-1 many TGCAGTGCCAGGACAGGGCAACAGCCCCAGCATTTT CSARTGQQPQHF
. TRBJ2-5 TRBV15 medium-sized TGTGCCACCAGCCCGACTCTGGGAGCGGCAGAGACCCAGTACTTC CATSPTLGAAETQYF
TRBD1 TRBJ2-1 TRBV7-3 . TGTGCCAGCAGCTTAACTTGGACAGGGGGGAATGAGCAGTTCTTC CASSLTWTGGNEQFF
. TRBJ1-1 TRBV7-9 many TGTGCCAGCAGCGCCCTGGACAGCTTGAACACTGAAGCTTTCTTT CASSALDSLNTEAFF
. TRBJ1-4 TRBV5-1 many TGCGCCAGCAGCCAGGCCCGAGGGAGTGAAAAACTGTTTTTT CASSQARGSEKLFF
. TRBJ1-1 TRBV9 . TGTGCCAGCAGCGCCAGCCCGGAGGATGAAGCTTTCTTT CASSASPEDEAFF
. TRBJ1-4 TRBV5-1 many TGCGCCAGCAGCTTGGGGACAGCAACTAATGAAAAACTGTTTTTT CASSLGTATNEKLFF
TRBD2 TRBJ2-4 TRBV20-1 many TGCAGTGCCCTGGGACTAGCGGGGGGCTGGCCCATTGCAGCCAAAAACATTCAGTACTTC CSALGLAGGWPIAAKNIQYF
TRBD1 TRBJ1-3 TRBV28 many TGTGCCAGCAGTCAAGACAGGGGGCTCGGAAACACCATATATTTT CASSQDRGLGNTIYF
. TRBJ1-4 TRBV6-7 . TGTTCCAGCAGTTACCGTCCAGTCGAAAAACTGTTTTTT CSSSYRPVEKLFF
TRBD1 TRBJ1-2 TRBV20-1 . TGCAGTGCTAGACCCTCCCGGGACAGAGTAGCGTCGGGCTATGGCTACACCTTC CSARPSRDRVASGYGYTF
. TRBJ1-6 TRBV5-8 many TGTGCCAGCAGCGCAGCGGGAGGACGTAATTCACCCCTCCACTTT CASSAAGGRNSPLHF
TRBD1 TRBJ1-5 TRBV20-1 many TGCAGTGCTAGAGATCAGTCCGGGACAGGGGGCTTAGGCAATCAGCCCCAGCATTTT CSARDQSGTGGLGNQPQHF
TRBD2 TRBJ2-1 TRBV4-2 medium-sized TGTGCCAGCAGCCAAGATTGGACTAGCGGGGGTAACAATGAGCAGTTCTTC CASSQDWTSGGNNEQFF
TRBD1 TRBJ2-7 TRBV9 . TGTGCCAGCAGCGTAGTTACAGGGGATCTCGACGAGCAGTACTTC CASSVVTGDLDEQYF
. TRBJ2-1 TRBV6-4 . TGTGCCAGCAGTGGCGGGGCCAGCTACAATGAGCAGTTCTTC CASSGGASYNEQFF
TRBD2 TRBJ2-3 TRBV20-1 many TGCAGTGCTAGAGAGCTAGCGGGGGGGCGAACAGATACGCAGTATTTT CSARELAGGRTDTQYF
. TRBJ1-2 TRBV5-6 medium-sized TGTGCCAGCAGCGTTTCCGACAGGAACCGGGGCTACACCTTC CASSVSDRNRGYTF
. TRBJ2-2 TRBV30 many TGTGCCTGGAGGTTAGAAACCGGGGAGCTGTTTTTT CAWRLETGELFF
TRBD1 TRBJ1-1 TRBV27 many TGTGCCAGCAGTTACCTCCAGGGACAGGGGCCCACTGAAGCTTTCTTT CASSYLQGQGPTEAFF
TRBD1 TRBJ2-1 TRBV30 few TGTGCCTGGAGTGACCCGACAGGGAGCTCCTACAATGAGCAGTTCTTC CAWSDPTGSSYNEQFF
. TRBJ2-7 TRBV4-1 many TGCGCCAGCAGCCAAACCCCTAAAAGGGAGCTCAGGAACGAGCAGTACTTC CASSQTPKRELRNEQYF
. TRBJ2-7 TRBV20-1 . TGCAGTGCTGGCCTTTACTACGAGCAGTACTTC CSAGLYYEQYF
. TRBJ2-7 TRBV7-2 many TGTGCCAGCAGCTTTGGGGGACGGTACGAGCAGTACTTC CASSFGGRYEQYF
. TRBJ1-1 TRBV5-1 many TGCGCCAGCAGCCATCCGGGACAGAACACTGAAGCTTTCTTT CASSHPGQNTEAFF
. TRBJ2-3 TRBV5-1 many TGCGCCAGCAGCGGGGGGACTGGAACTAGCACAGATACGCAGTATTTT CASSGGTGTSTDTQYF
. TRBJ2-7 TRBV25-1 many TGTGCCAGCAGTGAACACAACGCTGGGGGTGAGCAGTACTTC CASSEHNAGGEQYF
. TRBJ2-3 TRBV12-3/TRBV12-4 medium-sized TGTGCCAGCAGTCGTCTAGATACGCAGTATTTT CASSRLDTQYF
. TRBJ1-2 TRBV5-6 many TGTGCCAGCAGCCATTACAGCGGCAGGGCGGGCGGCTACACCTTC CASSHYSGRAGGYTF
. TRBJ2-1 TRBV20-1 many TGCAGTGCTAAGACTAGGTGGGATGAGCAGTTCTTC CSAKTRWDEQFF
TRBD1 TRBJ1-1 TRBV20-1 many TGCAGTGCTAGCCAGGGGGCGCATCGTACTGAAGCTTTCTTT CSASQGAHRTEAFF
. TRBJ1-2 TRBV30 many TGTGCCTGGGCCTTGTATTCGCGTGGCTACACCTTC CAWALYSRGYTF
TRBD2 TRBJ2-5 TRBV5-1 many TGCGCCAGCAGCTTCCAGCGGGGGGCCCTCCAAGAGACCCAGTACTTC CASSFQRGALQETQYF
TRBD1 TRBJ2-4 TRBV29-1 . TGCAGCGTTGAAACGGGCCAGGGGGCCGGCATTCAGTACTTC CSVETGQGAGIQYF
TRBD1 TRBJ1-4 TRBV7-8 many TGTGCCAGCAGCTTAACAGGGGTTCTCGGTGAAAAACTGTTTTTT CASSLTGVLGEKLFF